These 5 T cell receptor beta chains were sequenced from one sample in a study of blood T cell repertoires in COVID-19. This table comes from immunoSEQ multiplex PCR, and its TCRdb copy is limited to in-frame clones, with some not included. The data hold 280,000 or so clones, with approximately 90% observed a single time. The material sequenced was PBMCs or T cells enriched from blood (not recorded which). The receptors come from a woman in her 40s who had recovered from COVID-19.

J is TRBJ1-5 and V is TRBV6-6; 10 bases line up with TRBD1. V lost 5 bases, J lost 0 bases, and 19 bases stayed unmatched. Germline CDR1 and CDR2: MNHNY and SVGAGI (reference sequence). The CDR3 covers 21 residues. The CDR3: CASSPLTFRDRGINSNQPQHF. DNA of the CDR3: TGTGCCAGCAGTCCCCTAACGTTCCGGGACAGGGGCATCAATAGCAATCAGCCCCAGCATTTT.

The chain is built from TRBV30 and TRBJ1-4; D not certain. CDR3 length: 14 residues. Trimming cost V 2 bases and J 7 bases, with 14 bases left between them. Germline V CDR1 and CDR2: GTSNPN, SVGIG (reference sequence). CDR3 protein: CAWSPTLAGEKLFF. CDR3 DNA: TGTGCCTGGAGTCCAACGTTGGCGGGTGAAAAACTGTTTTTT.

The rearrangement links TRBV10-2 to TRBJ2-3, with D uncertain. This CDR3 has 13 amino acids. The V gene lost 8 bases and the J gene lost 4 bases, with 13 bases spanning the gap. Germline V gives CDR1 WSHSY, CDR2 SAAADI. The CDR3 reads CASRTIRADTQYF. The DNA of the CDR3 is TGCGCCAGCCGAACGATACGGGCAGATACGCAGTATTTT.

The rearrangement links TRBV28 to TRBJ1-1; unclear D gene. Germline V gene data show CDR1 as MDHEN and CDR2 as SYDVKM. CDR3 size: 13 residues. Trimming removed 8 bases from V and 1 base from J, with 11 bases in between. CDR3 bases: TGTGCCAGCCGGAGGGTTTCGAACACTGAAGCTTTCTTT. The encoded protein is CASRRVSNTEAFF.

The chain carries TRBV7-2 and TRBJ1-5, with D perhaps matching TRBD1 (5 bases). V was pared by 1 base and J by 3 bases, with 10 bases between. This CDR3 has 15 residues. CDR1 and CDR2 (germline): SGHTA, FQGNSA. CDR3 sequence: CASSLGGAFNQPQHF. CDR3 nucleotides: TGTGCCAGCAGCTTAGGCGGGGCCTTCAATCAGCCCCAGCATTTT. The full variable domain, with the rest looked up from reference TRBV7-2 and TRBJ1-5, is GAGVSQSPSNKVTEKGKDVELRCDPISGHTALYWYRQSLGQGLEFLIYFQGNSAPDKSGLPSDRFSAERTGGSVSTLTIQRTQQEDSAVYLCASSLGGAFNQPQHFGDGTRLSIL.